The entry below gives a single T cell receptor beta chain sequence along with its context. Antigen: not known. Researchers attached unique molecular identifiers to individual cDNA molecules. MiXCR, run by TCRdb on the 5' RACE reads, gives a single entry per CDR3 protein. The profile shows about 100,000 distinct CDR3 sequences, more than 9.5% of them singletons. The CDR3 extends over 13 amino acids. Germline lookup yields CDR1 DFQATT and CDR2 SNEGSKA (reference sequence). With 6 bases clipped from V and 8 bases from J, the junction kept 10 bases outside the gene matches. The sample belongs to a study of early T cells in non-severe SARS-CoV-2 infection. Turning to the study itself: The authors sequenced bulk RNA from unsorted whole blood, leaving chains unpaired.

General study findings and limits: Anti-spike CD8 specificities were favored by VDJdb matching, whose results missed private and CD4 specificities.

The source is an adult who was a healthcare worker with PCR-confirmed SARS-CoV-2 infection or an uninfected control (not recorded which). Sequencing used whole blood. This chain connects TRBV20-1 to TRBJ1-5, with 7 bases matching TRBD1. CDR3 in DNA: TGCAGTGCCTTACAGGGGCCCGGGGAGCCCCAGCATTTT. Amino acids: CSALQGPGEPQHF.